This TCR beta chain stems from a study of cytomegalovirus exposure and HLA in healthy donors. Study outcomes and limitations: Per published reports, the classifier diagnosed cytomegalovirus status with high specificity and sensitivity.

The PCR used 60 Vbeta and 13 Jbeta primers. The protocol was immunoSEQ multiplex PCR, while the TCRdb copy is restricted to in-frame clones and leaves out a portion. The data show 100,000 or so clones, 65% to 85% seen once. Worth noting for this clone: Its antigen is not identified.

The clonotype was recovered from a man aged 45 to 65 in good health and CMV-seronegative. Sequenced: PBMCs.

CDR3 sequence: CASSFGTGIHGYTF. The CDR3 coding sequence is TGTGCCAGCAGTTTTGGGACAGGGATTCATGGCTACACCTTC. The chain combines TRBV28 with TRBJ1-2, with 9 bases aligning to TRBD1. This CDR3 has 14 amino acids. Germline V gives CDR1 MDHEN, CDR2 SYDVKM. V lost 3 bases and J lost 6; bases outside the gene matches: 5.